A single sample gave rise to the 15 T cell receptor beta chains below, sequenced in a study of regulatory T cells in long-lasting Graves disease. Through Arm-PCR of CDR3 regions and iRepertoire HTBI primers, TCR beta libraries were built. MiXCR, run by TCRdb on the multiplex PCR reads, gives a single entry per CDR3 protein. This table has 390,000 or so distinct CDR3 sequences, 12% appearing once. Regarding time point: newly diagnosed GD, antithyroid drugs for less than 3 months. The authors made the TCR library using RNA they extracted from PBMCs. The same specimen was also included in a second study, on T cells in Graves' hyperthyroidism and ophthalmopathy.

The sequencing used peripheral blood mononuclear cells (PBMCs), collected at new diagnosis, from a patient treated with antithyroid drugs. The receptors shown here come from a woman aged 18-29 years with Graves disease.

In regard to this clonotype: This likely reflects a read error, since a far larger clone is one base away. V usage is TRBV11-3 and J usage is TRBJ2-5; perhaps TRBD2 as D (5 bases). CDR3 length: 16 residues. CDR1 is SGHNT, CDR2 YENEEA, per germline. Trimming removed 0 bases at V and 11 bases at J, with 22 bases between. The CDR3 loop reads CASSLEVLGSSNEQYF. The CDR3 DNA reads TGTGCCAGCAGCTTAGAAGTCCTTGGGAGTAGCAATGAGCAGTACTTC.

The chain joins TRBV12-3 or TRBV12-4 to TRBJ1-1, with D perhaps TRBD1 (5 bases). V was cut by 7 bases and J by 1 base, with 10 bases left in between. This CDR3 is built from 13 residues. The CDR3: CASTHDRNTEAFF. The CDR3 nucleotides read TGTGCCAGCACCCATGACAGGAACACTGAAGCTTTCTTT.

This clonotype has at least ten counts. V and J are TRBV7-9 and TRBJ2-7; 12 bases match TRBD2. V was pared by 1 base and J by 4 bases, with 2 bases of the junction left unmatched. This CDR3 spans 15 amino acids. Germline V gene data show CDR1 as SEHNR and CDR2 as FQNEAQ (reference sequence). The CDR3 nucleotides are TGTGCCAGCAGCTTAGGGACTAGCGGGGTATACGAGCAGTACGTC. It yields the protein CASSLGTSGVYEQYV.

A few counts support this clonotype. This chain uses TRBV7-2 with TRBJ2-2, with a tentative D call TRBD2 (6 bases). Looked up from germline, CDR1 is SGHTA and CDR2 is FQGNSA. The CDR3 runs to 15 residues. Trimming removed 1 base from V and 2 bases from J, with 8 bases in between. DNA of the CDR3: TGTGCCAGCAGCTTAGGGACTATCAACACCGGGGAGCTGTTTTTT. Its protein product is CASSLGTINTGELFF.

V is TRBV27 and J is TRBJ2-7; D ambiguous. This CDR3 is built from 14 residues. Looked up from germline, CDR1 is MNHEY and CDR2 is SMNVEV (reference sequence). V lost 5 bases to trimming and J lost 1 base, with 12 bases between them. The chain's CDR3 is CASSLGPRSYEQYF. In DNA form, the CDR3 reads TGTGCCAGCAGTCTCGGGCCGAGATCCTACGAGCAGTACTTC.

In its sample, this clonotype was seen many times. CDR3 sequence (DNA): TGCAGTGCTTTTAGCGAGGAGGAGCAGTACTTC. It specifies CSAFSEEEQYF. The chain uses TRBV20-1 and TRBJ2-7; a weak D match, TRBD2 (5 bases). The CDR3 extends over 11 amino acids. CDR1 is DFQATT and CDR2 is SNEGSKA in the germline V gene (reference sequence). The ends were cut back, 5 bases at V and 7 bases at J, with 12 bases in the middle.

This chain links TRBV11-3 with TRBJ1-1; TRBD1 matches at 10 bases. Germline loops: CDR1 SGHNT, CDR2 YENEEA. The CDR3 is 15 amino acids. The J segment lost 6 bases and the V segment lost 5 bases, leaving 9 bases of the junction unmatched. In DNA, the CDR3 is TGTGCCAGCAGCCAGAGCGGGACAGGGGCGGCTGAAGCTTTCTTT. This gives the protein CASSQSGTGAAEAFF.

The sample holds many counts of this clonotype. V and J are TRBV18 and TRBJ1-2; D gene ambiguous. In germline, CDR1 is KGHSH, CDR2 LQKENI. The V and J ends lost 2 bases and 3 bases respectively, with 4 bases between them. The CDR3 spans 12 residues. CDR3 nucleotide sequence: TGTGCCAGCTCACCAGGAGACTATGGCTACACCTTC. This codes for CASSPGDYGYTF.

This clonotype was picked up many times. V usage is TRBV13 and J usage is TRBJ2-3, with a possible D match to TRBD2 (6 bases). V gave up 5 bases and J gave up 5 bases, with 17 bases separating them. Per the germline V gene, CDR1 is PRHDT and CDR2 is FYEKMQ (reference sequence). The CDR3 is made up of 15 amino acids. The CDR3 loop reads CASSPRRLGGDTQYF. The DNA of the CDR3 is TGTGCCAGCAGCCCTCGAAGGCTGGGGGGAGATACGCAGTATTTT.

This chain uses TRBV5-4 with TRBJ1-6; 7 bases align to TRBD1. V shed 0 bases and J 10 bases; nucleotides not matched to a gene: 4. Germline V lookup: CDR1 SGHNT, CDR2 YYREEE (reference sequence). The CDR3 contains 14 residues. CDR3 DNA sequence: TGTGCCAGCAGCTTGGAAGGGGGCAGGTCACCCCTCCACTTT. Amino acids: CASSLEGGRSPLHF. The full variable domain, rest sourced from reference TRBV5-4 and TRBJ1-6, is ETGVTQSPTHLIKTRGQQVTLRCSSQSGHNTVSWYQQALGQGPQFIFQYYREEENGRGNFPPRFSGLQFPNYSSELNVNALELDDSALYLCASSLEGGRSPLHFGNGTRLTVT.

This clonotype was recorded many times. The CDR3 DNA follows: TGTGCCAGCAGTTTCAGCGGGGCACCCTACGAGCAGTACTTC. Protein sequence: CASSFSGAPYEQYF. The chain couples TRBV12-3 or TRBV12-4 to TRBJ2-7; 7 nucleotides match TRBD2. The V segment lost 3 bases and the J segment 2 bases; nucleotides outside the gene matches: 4. This CDR3 has 14 amino acids.

The chain couples TRBV7-6 to TRBJ2-1; 7 positions agree with TRBD2. The CDR3 contains 17 residues. CDR1 and CDR2 from the germline V gene are SGHVS and FNYEAQ. J was trimmed by 4 bases and V by 1 base; bases with no gene match: 10. CDR3 nucleotides: TGTGCCAGCAGCTTAGGTAGCGGGTCGCCGAAATACAATGAGCAGTTCTTC. It encodes CASSLGSGSPKYNEQFF.

This clonotype was observed a handful of times. The rearrangement links TRBV5-6 to TRBJ1-5, with a possible D match to TRBD1 (5 bases). Germline values: CDR1 SGHDT, CDR2 YYEEEE. The CDR3 is 15 amino acids. The V and J ends lost 2 bases and 4 bases respectively, with 13 bases between them. CDR3 bases: TGTGCCAGCAGCTTATGGCAGGGTCTGAATCAGCCCCAGCATTTT. Amino acid sequence: CASSLWQGLNQPQHF.

J is TRBJ1-1 and V is TRBV9, with TRBD1 matching over 7 bases. CDR1 is SGDLS and CDR2 is YYNGEE in the germline V gene. After removal of 3 bases from V and 0 bases from J, the junction contained 14 bases not matched to a gene. CDR3 length equals 18 residues. The CDR3: CASSALGGVRKMNTEAFF. The CDR3 nucleotides are TGTGCCAGCAGCGCCCTAGGGGGCGTGAGGAAGATGAACACTGAAGCTTTCTTT. The variable domain in full, with the rest retrieved from reference TRBV9 and TRBJ1-1, is DSGVTQTPKHLITATGQRVTLRCSPRSGDLSVYWYQQSLDQGLQFLIQYYNGEERAKGNILERFSAQQFPDLHSELNLSSLELGDSALYFCASSALGGVRKMNTEAFFGQGTRLTVV.

This clonotype was counted at least ten times. The chain combines TRBV12-3 or TRBV12-4 with TRBJ2-1; TRBD2 might be the D (5 bases). The V and J ends lost 2 bases and 9 bases respectively, with 5 bases between them. The CDR3 spans 11 residues. DNA for the CDR3: TGTGCCAGCAGTTTACGGGGTGAGCAGTTCTTC. Residues: CASSLRGEQFF.